The 20 T cell receptor beta chains reported below all come from one sample, sequenced in a study of blood T cell repertoires in COVID-19. Generated by immunoSEQ multiplex PCR, the TCRdb table keeps only in-frame clones and is missing some. The table has 150,000 to 200,000 clones, roughly 89% seen once. The sample was peripheral blood. All receptors come from a human donor in a cohort sampled during active COVID-19.

The chain carries TRBV28 and TRBJ1-1, with TRBD1 as a possible D gene (5 bases). There are 18 residues in the CDR3. Germline-derived CDR1 and CDR2 are MDHEN and SYDVKM. V dropped 1 base and J dropped 4 bases, with 22 bases sitting between them. The CDR3 DNA is TGTGCCAGCAGTTTATTTGGGGGATGGGGGAGGAAGGGCACTGAAGCTTTCTTT. It is translated as CASSLFGGWGRKGTEAFF.

With regard to this clone: Other nucleotide sequences from this sample produce the same CDR3. This chain uses TRBV19 with TRBJ1-2; D perhaps matches TRBD1 (6 bases). Germline values: CDR1 LNHDA, CDR2 SQIVND (reference sequence). V was clipped by 4 bases and J by 4 bases, with 7 bases between them. The CDR3 spans 12 residues. The CDR3, as DNA: TGTGCCAGTAGTAAGACAGGCTATGGCTACACCTTC. Protein sequence: CASSKTGYGYTF.

This clone has just a few counts. V and J are TRBV28 and TRBJ1-1; 10 bases map to TRBD1. The germline V gene has CDR1 MDHEN and CDR2 SYDVKM. CDR3 length: 15 amino acids. Losses at the gene ends were 10 bases for V and 1 base for J; bases not matched to a gene: 9. The CDR3 DNA reads TGTGCCAACGTACCCGGGACAGGGGCGAACACTGAAGCTTTCTTT. This encodes CANVPGTGANTEAFF.

The V call is TRBV13, the J call TRBJ2-1; D is perhaps TRBD2 (5 bases). Trimming stripped 6 bases from V and 5 bases from J, with 14 bases between. This CDR3 region has 14 residues. Germline V gives CDR1 PRHDT, CDR2 FYEKMQ (reference sequence). Here the CDR3 reads CASSRLARHNEQFF. CDR3 DNA sequence: TGTGCCAGCAGTCGGCTAGCAAGGCACAATGAGCAGTTCTTC. The whole variable domain, filled in from reference TRBV13 and TRBJ2-1, reads AAGVIQSPRHLIKEKRETATLKCYPIPRHDTVYWYQQGPGQDPQFLISFYEKMQSDKGSIPDRFSAQQFSDYHSELNMSSLELGDSALYFCASSRLARHNEQFFGPGTRLTVL.

The V gene is TRBV2, the J gene TRBJ2-3; the D is unclear. Trimming removed 4 bases from V and 4 bases from J, with 12 bases in between. Germline values: CDR1 SNHLY, CDR2 FYNNEI. The CDR3 runs to 14 residues. The CDR3 coding sequence is TGTGCCAGCAGTGGACTGGTTGCGGCAGATACGCAGTATTTT. It codes for CASSGLVAADTQYF.

The CDR3 bases are TGTGCCAGCAGTTTACCACCGCGACAGAACTATGGCTACACCTTC. Encoded protein: CASSLPPRQNYGYTF. The chain links TRBV27 to TRBJ1-2, with D maybe TRBD1 (5 bases). The CDR3 is 15 amino acids. V dropped 2 bases and J dropped 2 bases, with 12 bases sitting between them. CDR1 and CDR2 (germline): MNHEY, SMNVEV (reference sequence).

The V gene is TRBV24-1, the J gene TRBJ1-1; D may be TRBD1 (5 bases). CDR1 is KGHDR, CDR2 SFDVKD, per germline. This CDR3 has 13 amino acids. Trimming removed 5 bases from V and 7 bases from J, with 13 bases in between. The CDR3 reads CATSAGVGLEAFF. In DNA, the CDR3 is TGTGCCACCAGTGCGGGGGTGGGACTTGAAGCTTTCTTT.

The CDR3, as DNA: TGCAGCGTTGTTAACAGGGGGAGAACAGATACGCAGTATTTT. This encodes CSVVNRGRTDTQYF. The rearrangement uses TRBV29-1 and TRBJ2-3, with 8 bases aligning to TRBD1. The germline CDR1 and CDR2 sequences are SQVTM and ANQGSEA. V gave up 4 bases and J gave up 3 bases; unmatched junction bases: 6. The CDR3 has 14 amino acids.

This chain joins TRBV11-1 and TRBJ1-3; TRBD1 matches at 11 bases. CDR1 SGHAT and CDR2 FQDESV come from the germline V gene (reference sequence). This CDR3 has 14 amino acids. The V segment lost 9 bases and the J segment 3 bases; nucleotides outside the gene matches: 4. The CDR3 is CASSDRGHGNTIYF. DNA of the CDR3: TGTGCCAGTTCGGACAGGGGGCATGGAAACACCATATATTTT. Based on the CDR3 plus reference TRBV11-1 and TRBJ1-3, the full variable domain is EAEVAQSPRYKITEKSQAVAFWCDPISGHATLYWYRQILGQGPELLVQFQDESVVDDSQLPKDRFSAERLKGVDSTLKIQPAELGDSAMYLCASSDRGHGNTIYFGEGSWLTVV.

This clone has only one observation. The chain has TRBV29-1 and TRBJ1-5, with D perhaps TRBD1 (5 bases). Germline-derived CDR1 and CDR2 are SQVTM and ANQGSEA. The V end lost 4 bases, the J end lost 6 bases, and 10 bases lay between the germline ends. This CDR3 is built from 12 residues. The CDR3: CSVGGMGQPQHF. The CDR3 DNA is TGCAGCGTTGGGGGCATGGGTCAGCCCCAGCATTTT. The full variable domain, in which reference TRBV29-1 and TRBJ1-5 provide the parts outside the CDR3, is SAVISQKPSRDICQRGTSLTIQCQVDSQVTMMFWYRQQPGQSLTLIATANQGSEATYESGFVIDKFPISRPNLTFSTLTVSNMSPEDSSIYLCSVGGMGQPQHFGDGTRLSIL.

The V call is TRBV4-1, the J call TRBJ1-1; D is uncertain. This CDR3 has 12 residues. Trimming removed 5 bases at V and 3 bases at J, with 7 bases between. From germline, CDR1 is MGHRA and CDR2 YSYEKL. CDR3 nucleotide sequence: TGCGCCAGCAGCTTTTCGGACACTGAAGCTTTCTTT. Residues: CASSFSDTEAFF.

The chain uses TRBV5-1 and TRBJ2-7; D might be TRBD1 (6 bases). CDR3 length: 16 amino acids. CDR1 is SGHRS and CDR2 is YFSETQ in the germline V gene. Trimming left V 0 bases short and J 5 bases short, with 18 bases between. CDR3 amino acids: CASSLEGLGAVDEQYF. The CDR3 bases are TGCGCCAGCAGCTTGGAGGGGCTGGGGGCTGTGGACGAGCAGTACTTC. Looking up the rest from reference TRBV5-1 and TRBJ2-7 gives the full variable domain: KAGVTQTPRYLIKTRGQQVTLSCSPISGHRSVSWYQQTPGQGLQFLFEYFSETQRNKGNFPGRFSGRQFSNSRSEMNVSTLELGDSALYLCASSLEGLGAVDEQYFGPGTRLTVT.

The rearrangement links TRBV27 to TRBJ2-1; D is unresolved. Per germline, CDR1 MNHEY and CDR2 SMNVEV (reference sequence). The CDR3 spans 14 residues. V lost 2 bases, J lost 9 bases, and 14 bases lay in between. The CDR3 DNA reads TGTGCCAGCAGTTTACCGAGCGACTCATCTGAGCAGTTCTTC. Its translation: CASSLPSDSSEQFF.

The rearrangement joins TRBV28 to TRBJ2-1; no firm D call. Trimming shortened V by 6 bases and J by 6 bases, and 18 bases separated the two germline ends. This CDR3 region has 15 residues. Looked up from germline, CDR1 is MDHEN and CDR2 is SYDVKM. The CDR3 is CASSPTRVSTNEQFF. The CDR3 DNA follows: TGTGCCAGCAGCCCGACTCGGGTATCCACCAATGAGCAGTTCTTC.

The chain uses TRBV2 and TRBJ2-7, with 11 bases identical to TRBD2. This CDR3 is 14 amino acids long. Looked up from germline, CDR1 is SNHLY and CDR2 is FYNNEI. The junction had 4 bases not matched to a gene; V was cut back by 3 bases and J by 6 bases. CDR3 nucleotides: TGTGCCAGCAGTGAGGGACTAGCGGCGGCCGAGCAGTACTTC. Translating it yields CASSEGLAAAEQYF.

This clone appeared once. J is TRBJ1-5 and V is TRBV6-5, with TRBD1 identical over 7 bases. Losses at the gene ends were 4 bases for V and 0 bases for J; bases not matched to a gene: 3. This CDR3 spans 15 amino acids. Germline lookup yields CDR1 MNHEY and CDR2 SVGAGI. The CDR3 protein is CASSLDRYSNQPQHF. The CDR3 region has the DNA TGTGCCAGCAGTTTGGACAGGTATAGCAATCAGCCCCAGCATTTT.

The rearrangement joins TRBV28 to TRBJ2-3; the match to TRBD1 covers 9 bases. With V trimmed by 10 bases and J by 4 bases, 15 bases remained unmatched. Germline-derived CDR1 and CDR2 are MDHEN and SYDVKM. The CDR3 contains 16 residues. CDR3 sequence (DNA): TGTGCCACCGGGCCATTTGGACAGGGGATCTCAGATACGCAGTATTTT. Translated: CATGPFGQGISDTQYF.

This chain joins TRBV13 and TRBJ2-2; weak D call: TRBD1 (6 bases). Trimming cost V 0 bases and J 5 bases, with 10 bases left between them. CDR1 is PRHDT, CDR2 FYEKMQ, per germline (reference sequence). The CDR3 has 15 amino acids. The CDR3: CASSLGQGTTGELFF. In DNA, the CDR3 is TGTGCCAGCAGCTTAGGACAGGGTACGACCGGGGAGCTGTTTTTT.

The rearrangement links TRBV10-3 to TRBJ2-3; TRBD2 matches 10 bases. V shed 1 base and J 4 bases; nucleotides not matched to a gene: 5. The CDR3 consists of 16 residues. From germline, CDR1 is ENHRY and CDR2 SYGVKD. The CDR3 is CAISEWVAGGADTQYF. The CDR3 bases are TGTGCCATCAGTGAGTGGGTAGCGGGGGGTGCAGATACGCAGTATTTT.

CDR3 sequence reads: CSGSTGFSEKLFF. CDR3 bases: TGCAGCGGAAGCACGGGTTTCAGTGAAAAACTGTTTTTT. The chain uses TRBV29-1 and TRBJ1-4, with D uncertain. There are 13 residues in the CDR3. V shed 7 bases and J shed 7 bases, with 16 bases lying between them. Germline CDR1 SQVTM, CDR2 ANQGSEA.